The T cell receptor beta chain under discussion was sequenced for a study of cytomegalovirus exposure and HLA in healthy donors. The PCR had 60 Vbeta and 13 Jbeta primers. Generated by immunoSEQ multiplex PCR, the TCRdb table keeps only in-frame clones and is missing some. The sample lists under 150,000 clones; roughly four fifths were seen once. Germline CDR1 and CDR2: SGHVS and FQNEAQ. V was clipped by 4 bases and J by 9 bases; unmatched bases: 6. This CDR3 region has 13 residues. V is TRBV7-8 and J is TRBJ2-1, with 7 bases matching TRBD2. Source material: PBMCs. The clonotype originates from a man aged 35 to 55 in good health and CMV-seropositive. CDR3 sequence (DNA): TGTGCCAGCAGCTCCCTTGCGGGAGCTGAGCAGTTCTTC. Its translation: CASSSLAGAEQFF.